Listed here are 12 T cell receptor beta chains from one sample, sequenced in a study of OX40 agonist ivuxolimab in advanced cancers. Assay used: immunoSEQ multiplex PCR; TCRdb lists only in-frame clones, some missing. The data contain 20,000 to 25,000 clones, approximately 70% of them singletons. The sample consisted of CD4+ or CD8+ T cells sorted from blood, taken in a trial of the OX40 agonist ivuxolimab. The receptors come from an adult with an advanced solid tumor such as melanoma, head and neck, liver or kidney cancer.

A few counts support this clone. This chain joins TRBV7-9 and TRBJ1-2; 8 nucleotides line up with TRBD1. V was clipped by 2 bases and J by 4 bases; unmatched bases: 12. The CDR3 consists of 17 residues. Germline loops: CDR1 SEHNR, CDR2 FQNEAQ (reference sequence). The CDR3 nucleotides are TGTGCCAGCAGCTTATTGGGCGGGACAGGACCTTCCTATGGCTACACCTTC. Its translation: CASSLLGGTGPSYGYTF. Variable domain in full (rest from reference TRBV7-9 and TRBJ1-2): DTGVSQNPRHKITKRGQNVTFRCDPISEHNRLYWYRQTLGQGPEFLTYFQNEAQLEKSRLLSDRFSAERPKGSFSTLEIQRTEQGDSAMYLCASSLLGGTGPSYGYTFGSGTRLTVV.

This sequence joins TRBV2 and TRBJ2-5, with TRBD1 as a possible D gene (6 bases). Germline V gives CDR1 SNHLY, CDR2 FYNNEI. This CDR3 is built from 13 residues. The V end was cut by 10 bases, the J end by 0 bases, with 12 bases between. As DNA, the CDR3 is TGTGCCACCGGGGACACACACCAAGAGACCCAGTACTTC. Translated, it gives CATGDTHQETQYF.

CDR3 region: CASIQGATSYEQYF. CDR3 DNA: TGTGCCAGCATCCAGGGGGCGACGTCCTACGAGCAGTACTTC. This sequence joins TRBV7-9 and TRBJ2-7; 8 nucleotides match TRBD1. Germline V gives CDR1 SEHNR, CDR2 FQNEAQ (reference sequence). CDR3 size: 14 residues. Losses at the gene ends were 7 bases for V and 1 base for J; bases not matched to a gene: 6.

With respect to this clone: The sample has other DNA sequences that encode this CDR3 too. The gene calls are TRBV14 and TRBJ2-7; 7 nucleotides agree with TRBD1. The germline CDR1 and CDR2 sequences are SGHDN and FVKESK. The CDR3 consists of 15 residues. Trimming cost V 6 bases and J 4 bases; bases outside gene matches: 12. CDR3 nucleotide sequence: TGTGCCAGCAGTCTCGACAGGGAAAATGCGTACGAGCAGTACTTC. Translation: CASSLDRENAYEQYF.

The rearrangement joins TRBV7-9 to TRBJ2-5; D call uncertain. The CDR3 spans 13 residues. Trimming cost V 4 bases and J 5 bases, with 11 bases left between them. Per the germline V gene, CDR1 is SEHNR and CDR2 is FQNEAQ (reference sequence). CDR3 residues: CASSSTEAETQYF. The CDR3 region has the DNA TGTGCCAGCAGCTCGACCGAGGCGGAGACCCAGTACTTC.

The rearrangement links TRBV25-1 to TRBJ1-2, with D unclear. Germline lookup yields CDR1 MGHDK and CDR2 SYGVNS. The V end was cut by 3 bases, the J end by 3 bases, with 14 bases between. The CDR3 runs 15 residues. The CDR3 DNA reads TGTGCCAGCAGTGAGAGGAACTCGGACTACTATGGCTACACCTTC. Protein: CASSERNSDYYGYTF.

The chain is built from TRBV2 and TRBJ1-1; D is ambiguous. The CDR3 is 13 amino acids. The V end was cut by 8 bases, the J end by 4 bases, with 14 bases between. CDR1 and CDR2 (germline): SNHLY, FYNNEI. CDR3 in DNA: TGTGCCAGCGGGTCGGGCGACGCCACTGAAGCTTTCTTT. This sequence encodes CASGSGDATEAFF.

This clone was seen once. The CDR3 here is CASSVGDYPSYEQYF. The CDR3 DNA follows: TGTGCCAGCAGCGTAGGCGATTACCCGTCCTACGAGCAGTACTTC. The gene calls are TRBV9 and TRBJ2-7; D call uncertain. Germline assignment: CDR1 SGDLS and CDR2 YYNGEE. V was shortened by 0 bases and J by 1 base, with 11 bases between the two germline ends. This CDR3 has 15 amino acids.

The chain links TRBV13 to TRBJ1-1, with 8 bases aligning to TRBD1. Germline CDR1 is PRHDT and CDR2 is FYEKMQ (reference sequence). The CDR3 loop spans 14 amino acids. With 4 bases clipped from V and 4 bases from J, the junction kept 5 bases outside the gene matches. The CDR3: CASSWGTGGTEAFF. The CDR3 nucleotides are TGTGCCAGCAGCTGGGGGACAGGAGGCACTGAAGCTTTCTTT.

V is TRBV25-1 and J is TRBJ1-4; TRBD1 matches 9 bases. The CDR3 length is 15 residues. With 6 bases clipped from V and 12 bases from J, the junction kept 14 bases outside the gene matches. From germline, CDR1 is MGHDK and CDR2 SYGVNS. The chain's CDR3 is CASSRLGTGKGELFF. The CDR3 bases are TGTGCCAGCAGCCGCCTCGGGACAGGGAAAGGAGAACTGTTTTTT.

The chain combines TRBV6-5 with TRBJ1-1; possible D gene TRBD1, 6 bases. Trimming pared 5 bases from V and 5 bases from J, leaving 18 bases between. Germline-derived CDR1 and CDR2 are MNHEY and SVGAGI. This CDR3 is 15 amino acids long. CDR3 protein: CASSADMDSTTEAFF. The CDR3 DNA sequence: TGTGCCAGCAGTGCAGACATGGACAGCACAACTGAAGCTTTCTTT.

This chain connects TRBV4-1 to TRBJ1-5; no reliable D call. Germline V gene lookup returns CDR1 MGHRA and CDR2 YSYEKL. The CDR3 is 15 residues long. V was cut by 0 bases and J by 5 bases, with 11 bases left in between. DNA of the CDR3: TGCGCCAGCAGCCAAGACGGGGTGGGAGATCAGCCCCAGCATTTT. Its translation: CASSQDGVGDQPQHF.